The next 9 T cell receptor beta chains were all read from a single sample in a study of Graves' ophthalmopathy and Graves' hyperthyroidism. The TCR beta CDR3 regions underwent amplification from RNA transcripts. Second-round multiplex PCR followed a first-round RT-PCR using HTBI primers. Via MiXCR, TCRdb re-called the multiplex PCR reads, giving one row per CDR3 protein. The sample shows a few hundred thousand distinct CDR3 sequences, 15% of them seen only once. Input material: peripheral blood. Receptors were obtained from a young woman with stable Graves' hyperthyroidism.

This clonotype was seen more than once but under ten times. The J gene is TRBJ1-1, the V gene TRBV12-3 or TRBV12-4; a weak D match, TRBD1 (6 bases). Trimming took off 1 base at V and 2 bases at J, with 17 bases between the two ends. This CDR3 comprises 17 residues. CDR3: CASSLEGWGQGNTEAFF. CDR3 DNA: TGTGCCAGCAGTTTAGAGGGCTGGGGGCAGGGAAACACTGAAGCTTTCTTT.

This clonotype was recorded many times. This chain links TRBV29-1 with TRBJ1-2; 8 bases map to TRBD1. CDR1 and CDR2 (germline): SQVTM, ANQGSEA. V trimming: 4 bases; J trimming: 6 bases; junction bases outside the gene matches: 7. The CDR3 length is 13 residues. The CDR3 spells CSVGREQGDGYTF. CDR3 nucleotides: TGCAGCGTTGGAAGGGAACAGGGGGATGGCTACACCTTC.

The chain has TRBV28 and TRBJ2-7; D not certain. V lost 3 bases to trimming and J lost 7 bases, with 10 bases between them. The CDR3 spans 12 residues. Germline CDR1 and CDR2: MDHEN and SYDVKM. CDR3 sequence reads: CASSFLSWEQYF. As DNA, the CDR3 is TGTGCCAGCAGTTTCTTATCATGGGAGCAGTACTTC.

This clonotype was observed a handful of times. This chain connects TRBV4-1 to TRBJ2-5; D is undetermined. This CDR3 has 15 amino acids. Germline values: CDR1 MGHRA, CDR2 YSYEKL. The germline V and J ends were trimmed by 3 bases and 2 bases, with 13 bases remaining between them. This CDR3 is CASSHPGPMQETQYF. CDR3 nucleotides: TGCGCCAGCAGCCACCCGGGCCCTATGCAAGAGACCCAGTACTTC.

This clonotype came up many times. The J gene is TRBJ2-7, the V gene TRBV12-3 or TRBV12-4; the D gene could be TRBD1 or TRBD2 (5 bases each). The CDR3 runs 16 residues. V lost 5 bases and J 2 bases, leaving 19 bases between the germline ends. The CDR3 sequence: CASSPSGGRGPYEQYF. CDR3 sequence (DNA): TGTGCCAGCAGTCCTTCAGGCGGTCGGGGACCCTACGAGCAGTACTTC.

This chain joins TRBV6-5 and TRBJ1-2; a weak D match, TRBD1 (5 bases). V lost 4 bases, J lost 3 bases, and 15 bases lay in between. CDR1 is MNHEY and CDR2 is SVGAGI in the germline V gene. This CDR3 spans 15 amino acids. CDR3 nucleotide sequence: TGTGCCAGCAGTTCCCCCCCCCCGGGGGACTATGGCTACACCTTC. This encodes CASSSPPPGDYGYTF.

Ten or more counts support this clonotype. The CDR3 nucleotides read TGTGCCAGCAGTTCGGTGGACGGATACAATCAGCCCCAGCATTTT. Residues: CASSSVDGYNQPQHF. The rearrangement uses TRBV6-5 and TRBJ1-5, with D hard to call. Germline-derived CDR1 and CDR2 are MNHEY and SVGAGI. The CDR3 length is 15 residues. V shed 4 bases and J shed 3 bases, with 13 bases lying between them.

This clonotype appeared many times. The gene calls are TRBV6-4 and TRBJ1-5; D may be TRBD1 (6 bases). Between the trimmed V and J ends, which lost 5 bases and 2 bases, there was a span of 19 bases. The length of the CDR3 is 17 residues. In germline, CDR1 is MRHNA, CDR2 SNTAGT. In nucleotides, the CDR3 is TGTGCCAGCAGTAATCCTACAGGGTGGAGCGGCAATCAGCCCCAGCATTTT. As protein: CASSNPTGWSGNQPQHF.

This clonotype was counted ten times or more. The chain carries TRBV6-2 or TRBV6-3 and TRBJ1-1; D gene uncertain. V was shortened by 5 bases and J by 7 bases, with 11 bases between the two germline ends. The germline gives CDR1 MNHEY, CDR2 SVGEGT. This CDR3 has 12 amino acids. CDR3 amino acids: CASSPSYLEAFF. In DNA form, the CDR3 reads TGTGCCAGCAGTCCCTCTTACCTTGAAGCTTTCTTT.